The 16 T cell receptor beta chains reported below all come from one sample, sequenced in a study of T cells expressing NK-cell markers. TCRdb re-analyzed the 5' RACE reads; it lists each CDR3 protein once, without DNA. The sample includes a few hundred thousand distinct CDR3 sequences. The specimen was blood T cells: a sorted CD56 or NKG2C T cell subset, CD4+ or CD8+ T cells, or bulk PBMC T cells (not recorded which). The source of these receptors is a man in his late teens or twenties in good health.

The chain employs TRBV19 and TRBJ2-1; the D call of TRBD2 rests on TCRdb alone, since no DNA is present to check it. Germline V gives CDR1 LNHDA, CDR2 SQIVND (reference sequence). There are 17 residues in the CDR3. The CDR3 spells CASSIDQGGKAYNEQFF.

The rearrangement links TRBV7-3 to TRBJ2-2; there is no DNA to check the TCRdb D call of TRBD2. The CDR3 is made up of 16 amino acids. Germline-derived CDR1 and CDR2 are SGHTA and FQGTGA. The chain's CDR3 is CASSPIAGKGTGELFF.

The chain links TRBV7-2 to TRBJ2-1; TCRdb proposes TRBD2, but this gene call is untestable without DNA. Germline CDR1 reads SGHTA; CDR2 reads FQGNSA. The CDR3 contains 15 residues. The CDR3 is CASSPTSGSRNEQFF.

The chain employs TRBV12-3 or TRBV12-4 and TRBJ1-1. This CDR3 spans 15 amino acids. CDR3 in amino acids: CASSLFDRAVTEAFF.

This chain uses TRBV19 with TRBJ2-1; the TRBD1 assignment by TCRdb is unverifiable without DNA. The CDR3 runs to 16 residues. Germline lookup yields CDR1 LNHDA and CDR2 SQIVND (reference sequence). The CDR3 region is CASSLQGPILYNEQFF.

This chain uses TRBV24-1 with TRBJ2-5; TCRdb's D call of TRBD1 is untestable without DNA. Per germline, CDR1 KGHDR and CDR2 SFDVKD. CDR3 length equals 15 residues. CDR3 sequence reads: CATSDSTGTGETQYF.

The chain links TRBV6-5 to TRBJ2-5; TCRdb calls TRBD1, which cannot be checked without DNA. This CDR3 is built from 13 residues. In germline, CDR1 is MNHEY, CDR2 SVGAGI. The CDR3: CASSSDREETQYF.

This chain uses TRBV27 with TRBJ2-1. Germline-derived CDR1 and CDR2 are MNHEY and SMNVEV (reference sequence). The CDR3 is made up of 12 amino acids. The CDR3 loop reads CASSFGQNEQFF.

CDR3 protein: CASSLEGWADIQYF. V usage is TRBV7-8 and J usage is TRBJ2-4; TCRdb indicates TRBD2, and absent DNA this call remains unverified. The CDR3 spans 14 residues. Germline CDR1 is SGHVS and CDR2 is FQNEAQ.

J is TRBJ2-2 and V is TRBV12-3 or TRBV12-4. The CDR3 contains 14 residues. CDR3 region: CASSLTVNTGELFF.

The chain employs TRBV9 and TRBJ2-2; TCRdb gives TRBD2 as the D gene, but with no DNA this cannot be confirmed. The CDR3 is 14 amino acids. Germline V lookup: CDR1 SGDLS, CDR2 YYNGEE. The CDR3 protein is CASNLAGGGGELFF.

The chain employs TRBV2 and TRBJ2-4; the D call from TCRdb, TRBD2, cannot be confirmed without DNA. Germline lookup yields CDR1 SNHLY and CDR2 FYNNEI. The CDR3 runs to 16 residues. CDR3 residues: CASTLRELQAKNIQYF.

The chain employs TRBV6-2 or TRBV6-3 and TRBJ2-1; TCRdb reports TRBD1, a call that lacks DNA to check it against. CDR3 length equals 17 residues. Looked up from germline, CDR1 is MNHEY and CDR2 is SVGEGT. The CDR3 region is CASSYTLTSSYYNEQFF.

The chain couples TRBV24-1 to TRBJ1-2. The CDR3 is made up of 12 amino acids. Germline V gene sequence: CDR1 KGHDR, CDR2 SFDVKD. This CDR3 is CATSDEEWGYTF.

The chain uses TRBV10-1 and TRBJ2-1; with no DNA, the TCRdb D assignment of TRBD2 cannot be verified. The germline V gene has CDR1 WNHNN and CDR2 SYGVQD (reference sequence). This CDR3 is built from 13 residues. CDR3 loop: CASSATRVNEQFF.

V gene TRBV7-3 combines with J gene TRBJ2-3; TCRdb's D call of TRBD1 is untestable without DNA. The germline V gene encodes CDR1 SGHTA and CDR2 FQGTGA. The length of the CDR3 is 14 residues. CDR3 amino acids: CASGGAVRTDTQYF. Variable domain in full (rest from reference TRBV7-3 and TRBJ2-3): GAGVSQTPSNKVTEKGKYVELRCDPISGHTALYWYRQSLGQGPEFLIYFQGTGAADDSGLPNDRFFAVRPEGSVSTLKIQRTERGDSAVYLCASGGAVRTDTQYFGPGTRLTVL.